Listed below are T cell receptor beta chains from one sample, sequenced in a study of blood T cell repertoires in COVID-19. Assay used: immunoSEQ multiplex PCR; TCRdb lists only in-frame clones, some missing. The sample lists fewer than 300,000 clones; around 82% were seen once. The sequenced sample consisted of peripheral blood. These receptors all come from a woman between 18 and 29 years old with acute or convalescent COVID-19. CDR3s include the opening cysteine and the closing phenylalanine or tryptophan. D genes are given only for firm matches. Rows give clone size only sometimes, using once, few, many, or a class for an expanded clone.

j_call: TRBJ2-1; d_call: NA; clone_size: NA; v_call: TRBV6-6; cdr3_aa: CASSYPPGYYNEQFF; cdr3_nt: TGTGCCAGCAGTTACCCCCCGGGATACTACAATGAGCAGTTCTTC
j_call: TRBJ2-5; d_call: NA; clone_size: once; v_call: TRBV5-1; cdr3_aa: CASSSRQGRETQYF; cdr3_nt: TGCGCCAGCAGCTCCCGGCAGGGCCGGGAGACCCAGTACTTC
j_call: TRBJ1-4; d_call: TRBD1; clone_size: NA; v_call: TRBV4-3; cdr3_aa: CASSRRQGQGATNEKLFF; cdr3_nt: TGCGCCAGCAGCCGTCGACAGGGCCAAGGAGCAACTAATGAAAAACTGTTTTTT
j_call: TRBJ2-7; d_call: TRBD2; clone_size: NA; v_call: TRBV5-1; cdr3_aa: CASSPGLAEGSSYEQYF; cdr3_nt: TGCGCCAGCAGCCCGGGACTAGCGGAAGGTAGCTCCTACGAGCAGTACTTC
j_call: TRBJ1-4; d_call: TRBD1; clone_size: NA; v_call: TRBV11-2; cdr3_aa: CASSSGQGIQPNEKLFF; cdr3_nt: TGTGCCAGCAGCTCCGGACAGGGGATTCAACCAAATGAAAAACTGTTTTTT
j_call: TRBJ1-2; d_call: NA; clone_size: NA; v_call: TRBV7-9; cdr3_aa: CASSAPSWQGDGYTF; cdr3_nt: TGTGCCAGCAGCGCGCCTTCTTGGCAGGGTGATGGCTACACCTTC
j_call: TRBJ2-2; d_call: TRBD1; clone_size: NA; v_call: TRBV7-2; cdr3_aa: CASSSWTGVNTGELFF; cdr3_nt: TGTGCCAGCAGCTCCTGGACAGGGGTGAACACCGGGGAGCTGTTTTTT
j_call: TRBJ1-6; d_call: NA; clone_size: NA; v_call: TRBV21-1; cdr3_aa: CASSKAPVMPTGDNSPLHF; cdr3_nt: TGTGCCAGCAGCAAAGCGCCGGTAATGCCGACAGGGGATAATTCACCCCTCCACTTT
j_call: TRBJ1-5; d_call: NA; clone_size: once; v_call: TRBV27; cdr3_aa: CASSLAGGAFNQPQHF; cdr3_nt: TGTGCCAGCAGTCTAGCCGGGGGGGCGTTCAATCAGCCCCAGCATTTT
j_call: TRBJ2-1; d_call: TRBD2; clone_size: NA; v_call: TRBV7-9; cdr3_aa: CASSPPGLANYNEQFF; cdr3_nt: TGTGCCAGCAGCCCACCGGGACTAGCGAACTACAATGAGCAGTTCTTC
j_call: TRBJ2-7; d_call: TRBD1; clone_size: NA; v_call: TRBV27; cdr3_aa: CASSVGQGLYEQYF; cdr3_nt: TGTGCCAGCAGTGTGGGACAGGGCCTCTACGAGCAGTACTTC
j_call: TRBJ1-2; d_call: NA; clone_size: NA; v_call: TRBV5-1; cdr3_aa: CASSLADRTSAGYTF; cdr3_nt: TGCGCCAGCAGCTTGGCCGACAGGACCAGTGCTGGCTACACCTTC
j_call: TRBJ1-4; d_call: NA; clone_size: NA; v_call: TRBV11-2; cdr3_aa: CASSLVVGNEKLFF; cdr3_nt: TGTGCCAGCAGCTTAGTGGTCGGTAATGAAAAACTGTTTTTT
j_call: TRBJ2-1; d_call: NA; clone_size: NA; v_call: TRBV7-9; cdr3_aa: CASSYRLGDNEQFF; cdr3_nt: TGTGCCAGCAGCTACCGACTAGGGGACAATGAGCAGTTCTTC
j_call: TRBJ1-1; d_call: TRBD1; clone_size: NA; v_call: TRBV7-6; cdr3_aa: CASSRGQTMNTEAFF; cdr3_nt: TGTGCCAGCAGCCGGGGACAGACCATGAACACTGAAGCTTTCTTT
j_call: TRBJ2-2; d_call: TRBD2; clone_size: NA; v_call: TRBV7-7; cdr3_aa: CASSLLAGGRNTAGELFF; cdr3_nt: TGTGCTAGCAGCTTACTAGCGGGAGGCCGAAACACCGCCGGGGAGCTGTTTTTT
j_call: TRBJ1-1; d_call: NA; clone_size: NA; v_call: TRBV6-2/TRBV6-3; cdr3_aa: CASSYKPGLNTEAFF; cdr3_nt: TGTGCCAGCAGTTACAAACCGGGATTGAACACTGAAGCTTTCTTT
j_call: TRBJ2-1; d_call: TRBD1; clone_size: NA; v_call: TRBV5-1; cdr3_aa: CASSKGQGDEQFF; cdr3_nt: TGCGCCAGCAGCAAGGGACAGGGGGATGAGCAGTTCTTC
j_call: TRBJ1-1; d_call: TRBD1; clone_size: NA; v_call: TRBV15; cdr3_aa: CATSRDPPRTGGEAFF; cdr3_nt: TGTGCCACCAGCAGAGATCCCCCTAGGACAGGGGGTGAAGCTTTCTTT
j_call: TRBJ1-6; d_call: TRBD1; clone_size: many; v_call: TRBV7-9; cdr3_aa: CASSQGQYNSPLHF; cdr3_nt: TGTGCCAGCAGCCAGGGACAGTATAATTCACCCCTCCACTTT
j_call: TRBJ1-1; d_call: TRBD1; clone_size: NA; v_call: TRBV4-3; cdr3_aa: CASSQDPQGDTEAFF; cdr3_nt: TGCGCCAGCAGCCAAGACCCTCAGGGGGACACTGAAGCTTTCTTT
j_call: TRBJ2-7; d_call: NA; clone_size: NA; v_call: TRBV18; cdr3_aa: CASSPSATSSYEQYF; cdr3_nt: TGTGCCAGCTCACCTAGCGCAACCTCCTCCTACGAGCAGTACTTC
j_call: TRBJ2-7; d_call: NA; clone_size: NA; v_call: TRBV2; cdr3_aa: CASSEGFGRSYEQYF; cdr3_nt: TGTGCCAGCAGTGAAGGATTTGGGCGCTCCTACGAGCAGTACTTC
j_call: TRBJ2-1; d_call: NA; clone_size: NA; v_call: TRBV6-2/TRBV6-3; cdr3_aa: CASSYFGQYNEQFF; cdr3_nt: TGTGCCAGCAGTTATTTTGGCCAGTACAATGAGCAGTTCTTC
j_call: TRBJ2-7; d_call: NA; clone_size: NA; v_call: TRBV6-5; cdr3_aa: CASRTGHPSGEQYF; cdr3_nt: TGTGCCAGCAGGACGGGACACCCCTCGGGCGAGCAGTACTTC